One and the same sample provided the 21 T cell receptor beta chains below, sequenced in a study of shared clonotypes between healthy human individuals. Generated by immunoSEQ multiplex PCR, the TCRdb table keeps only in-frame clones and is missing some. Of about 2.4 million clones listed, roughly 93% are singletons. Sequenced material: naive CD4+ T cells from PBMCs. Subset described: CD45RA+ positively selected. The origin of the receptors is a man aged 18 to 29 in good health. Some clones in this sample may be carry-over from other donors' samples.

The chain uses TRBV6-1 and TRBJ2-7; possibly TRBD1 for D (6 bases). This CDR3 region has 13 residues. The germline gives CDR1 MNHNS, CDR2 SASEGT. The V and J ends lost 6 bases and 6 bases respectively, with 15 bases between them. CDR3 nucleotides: TGTGCCAGCAGCCGGGACACGACCCGCGAGCAGTACTTC. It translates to CASSRDTTREQYF.

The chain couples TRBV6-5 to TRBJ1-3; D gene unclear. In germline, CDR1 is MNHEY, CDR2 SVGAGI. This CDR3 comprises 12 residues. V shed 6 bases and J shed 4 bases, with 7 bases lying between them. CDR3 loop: CASSQEGNTIYF. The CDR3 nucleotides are TGTGCCAGCAGCCAGGAGGGAAACACCATATATTTT.

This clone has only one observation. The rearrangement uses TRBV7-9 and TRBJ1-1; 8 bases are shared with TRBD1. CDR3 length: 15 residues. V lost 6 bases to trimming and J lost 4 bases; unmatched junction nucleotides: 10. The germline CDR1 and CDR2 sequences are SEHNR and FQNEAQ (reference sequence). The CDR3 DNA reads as TGTGCCAGCAGTCGTAACAGGGGGGGGAGCACTGAAGCTTTCTTT. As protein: CASSRNRGGSTEAFF. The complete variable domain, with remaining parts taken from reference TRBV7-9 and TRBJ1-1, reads DTGVSQNPRHKITKRGQNVTFRCDPISEHNRLYWYRQTLGQGPEFLTYFQNEAQLEKSRLLSDRFSAERPKGSFSTLEIQRTEQGDSAMYLCASSRNRGGSTEAFFGQGTRLTVV.

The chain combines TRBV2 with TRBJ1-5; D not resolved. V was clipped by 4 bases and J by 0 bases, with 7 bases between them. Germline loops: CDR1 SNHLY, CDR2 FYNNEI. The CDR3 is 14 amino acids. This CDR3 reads CASSVRYSNQPQHF. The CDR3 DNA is TGTGCCAGCAGTGTTAGGTATAGCAATCAGCCCCAGCATTTT. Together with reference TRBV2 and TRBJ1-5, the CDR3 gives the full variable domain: EPEVTQTPSHQVTQMGQEVILRCVPISNHLYFYWYRQILGQKVEFLVSFYNNEISEKSEIFDDQFSVERPDGSNFTLKIRSTKLEDSAMYFCASSVRYSNQPQHFGDGTRLSIL.

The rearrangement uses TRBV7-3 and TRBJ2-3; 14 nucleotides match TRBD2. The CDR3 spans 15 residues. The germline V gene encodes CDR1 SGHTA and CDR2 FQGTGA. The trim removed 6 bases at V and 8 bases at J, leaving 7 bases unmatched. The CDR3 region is CASSLGLAGVGTQYF. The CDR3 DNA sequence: TGTGCCAGCAGTCTGGGACTAGCGGGAGTGGGTACGCAGTATTTT. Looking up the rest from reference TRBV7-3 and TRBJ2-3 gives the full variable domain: GAGVSQTPSNKVTEKGKYVELRCDPISGHTALYWYRQSLGQGPEFLIYFQGTGAADDSGLPNDRFFAVRPEGSVSTLKIQRTERGDSAVYLCASSLGLAGVGTQYFGPGTRLTVL.

The CDR3 nucleotides are TGTGCCAGCAGCTTGAATAATAACAGGGGAGGCTATGGCTACACCTTC. This translates into CASSLNNNRGGYGYTF. The rearrangement joins TRBV7-9 to TRBJ1-2; 7 positions match TRBD1. Trimming cost V 3 bases and J 4 bases; bases outside gene matches: 11. The CDR3 loop spans 16 amino acids. Germline V gene sequence: CDR1 SEHNR, CDR2 FQNEAQ (reference sequence).

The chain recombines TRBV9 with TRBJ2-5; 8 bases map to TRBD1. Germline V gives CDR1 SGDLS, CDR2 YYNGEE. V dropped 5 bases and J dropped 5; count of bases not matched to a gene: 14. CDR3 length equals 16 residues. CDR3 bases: TGTGCCAGCAGTTACTCCGTCGACAGGGGTGGGGAGACCCAGTACTTC. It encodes CASSYSVDRGGETQYF. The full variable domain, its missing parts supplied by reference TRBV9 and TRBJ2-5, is DSGVTQTPKHLITATGQRVTLRCSPRSGDLSVYWYQQSLDQGLQFLIQYYNGEERAKGNILERFSAQQFPDLHSELNLSSLELGDSALYFCASSYSVDRGGETQYFGPGTRLLVL.

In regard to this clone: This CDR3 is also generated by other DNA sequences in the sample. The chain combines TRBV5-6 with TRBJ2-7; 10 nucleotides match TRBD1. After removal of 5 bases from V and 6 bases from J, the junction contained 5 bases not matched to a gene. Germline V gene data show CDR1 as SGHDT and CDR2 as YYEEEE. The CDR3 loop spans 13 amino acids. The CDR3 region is CASRLTGGSEQYF. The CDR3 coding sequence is TGTGCCAGCAGACTGACAGGGGGCTCCGAGCAGTACTTC.

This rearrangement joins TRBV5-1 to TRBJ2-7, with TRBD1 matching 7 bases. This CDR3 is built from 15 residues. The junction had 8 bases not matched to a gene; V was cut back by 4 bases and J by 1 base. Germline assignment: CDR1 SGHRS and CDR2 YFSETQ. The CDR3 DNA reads TGCGCCAGCAGCAAGCCGGACAGGTTTTCCTACGAGCAGTACTTC. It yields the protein CASSKPDRFSYEQYF.

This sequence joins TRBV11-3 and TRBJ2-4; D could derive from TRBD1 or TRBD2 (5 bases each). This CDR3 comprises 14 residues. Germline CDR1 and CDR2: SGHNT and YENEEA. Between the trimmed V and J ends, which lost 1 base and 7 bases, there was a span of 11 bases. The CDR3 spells CASSLGGPGNIQYF. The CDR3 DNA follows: TGTGCCAGCAGCTTAGGGGGACCGGGGAACATTCAGTACTTC.

This CDR3 reads CASRISSGDYNEQFF. Written as DNA, the CDR3 is TGTGCCAGCAGGATTTCTAGCGGGGACTACAATGAGCAGTTCTTC. The chain carries TRBV9 and TRBJ2-1; 9 bases fit TRBD2. Looked up from germline, CDR1 is SGDLS and CDR2 is YYNGEE. V was pared by 5 bases and J by 3 bases, with 6 bases of the junction left unmatched. This CDR3 has 15 residues.

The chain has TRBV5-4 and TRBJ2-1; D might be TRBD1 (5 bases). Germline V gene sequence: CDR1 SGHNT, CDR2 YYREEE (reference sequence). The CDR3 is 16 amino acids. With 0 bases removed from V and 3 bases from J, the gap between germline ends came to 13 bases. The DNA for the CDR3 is TGTGCCAGCAGCTTGGCAGGGCCCTCCGGCTACAATGAGCAGTTCTTC. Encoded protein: CASSLAGPSGYNEQFF.

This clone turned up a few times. CDR3 nucleotides: TGCGCCAGCAGCTTCAGTTGGGACAGCCTTGGAGCTTTCTTT. It is translated as CASSFSWDSLGAFF. V usage is TRBV5-1 and J usage is TRBJ1-1; 7 bases map to TRBD1. The CDR3 loop spans 14 amino acids. Germline V gene data show CDR1 as SGHRS and CDR2 as YFSETQ. V lost 2 bases to trimming and J lost 10 bases; unmatched junction nucleotides: 11.

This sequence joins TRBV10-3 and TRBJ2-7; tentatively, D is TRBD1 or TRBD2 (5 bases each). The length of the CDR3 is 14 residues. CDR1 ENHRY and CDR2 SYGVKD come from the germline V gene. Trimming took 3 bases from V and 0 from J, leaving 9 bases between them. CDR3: CAISDLGTSYEQYF. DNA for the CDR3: TGTGCCATCAGTGACTTAGGGACCTCCTACGAGCAGTACTTC.

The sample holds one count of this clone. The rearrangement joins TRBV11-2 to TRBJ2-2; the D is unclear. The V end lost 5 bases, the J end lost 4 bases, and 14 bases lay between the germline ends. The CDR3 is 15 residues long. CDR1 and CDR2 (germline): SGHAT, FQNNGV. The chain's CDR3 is CASSRLAGGTGELFF. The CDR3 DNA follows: TGTGCCAGCAGCCGCCTGGCAGGCGGCACCGGGGAGCTGTTTTTT.

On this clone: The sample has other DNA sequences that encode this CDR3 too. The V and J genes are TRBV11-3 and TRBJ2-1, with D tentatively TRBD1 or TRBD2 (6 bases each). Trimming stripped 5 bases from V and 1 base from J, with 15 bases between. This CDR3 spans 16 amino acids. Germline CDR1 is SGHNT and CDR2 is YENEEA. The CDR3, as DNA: TGTGCCAGCAGCCTTAGCGGAGGGGGGTCCTACAATGAGCAGTTCTTC. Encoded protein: CASSLSGGGSYNEQFF.

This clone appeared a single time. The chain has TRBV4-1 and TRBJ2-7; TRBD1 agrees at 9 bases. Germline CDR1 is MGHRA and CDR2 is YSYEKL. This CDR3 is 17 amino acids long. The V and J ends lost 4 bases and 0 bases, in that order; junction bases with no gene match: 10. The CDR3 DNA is TGCGCCAGCAGCCGAATTACCGGGACAGGGCCCTCCTACGAGCAGTACTTC. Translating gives CASSRITGTGPSYEQYF.

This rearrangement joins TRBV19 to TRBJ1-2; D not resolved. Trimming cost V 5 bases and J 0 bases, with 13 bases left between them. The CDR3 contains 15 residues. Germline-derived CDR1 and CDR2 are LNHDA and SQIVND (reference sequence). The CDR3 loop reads CASSSPGSSNYGYTF. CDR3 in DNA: TGTGCCAGTAGTTCCCCAGGTTCCTCTAACTATGGCTACACCTTC.

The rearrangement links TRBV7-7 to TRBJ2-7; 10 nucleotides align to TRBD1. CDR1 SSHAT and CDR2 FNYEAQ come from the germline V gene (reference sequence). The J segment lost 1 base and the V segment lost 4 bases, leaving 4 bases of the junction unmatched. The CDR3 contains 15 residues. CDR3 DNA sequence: TGTGCCAGCAGCTGGCCGGGACAGGGGTCCTACGAGCAGTACTTC. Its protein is CASSWPGQGSYEQYF.

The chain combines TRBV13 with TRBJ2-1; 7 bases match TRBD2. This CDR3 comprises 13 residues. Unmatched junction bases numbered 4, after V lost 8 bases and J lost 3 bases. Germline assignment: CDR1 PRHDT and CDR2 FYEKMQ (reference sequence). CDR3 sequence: CASGRENYNEQFF. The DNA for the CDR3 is TGTGCCAGCGGGCGGGAGAACTACAATGAGCAGTTCTTC.

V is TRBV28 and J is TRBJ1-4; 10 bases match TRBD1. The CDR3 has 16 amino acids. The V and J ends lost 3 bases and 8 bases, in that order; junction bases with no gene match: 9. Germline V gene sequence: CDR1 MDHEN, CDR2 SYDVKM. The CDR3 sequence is CASSFGFGTGVEKLFF. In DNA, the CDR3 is TGTGCCAGCAGTTTTGGGTTCGGGACAGGGGTAGAAAAACTGTTTTTT. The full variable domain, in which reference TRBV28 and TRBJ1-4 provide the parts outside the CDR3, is DVKVTQSSRYLVKRTGEKVFLECVQDMDHENMFWYRQDPGLGLRLIYFSYDVKMKEKGDIPEGYSVSREKKERFSLILESASTNQTSMYLCASSFGFGTGVEKLFFGSGTQLSVL.